The 20 T cell receptor beta chains below all came from one sample that was sequenced in a study of PD-L1 blockade in urothelial cancer. The time point here: pretreatment peripheral blood. Assay: immunoSEQ multiplex PCR; the TCRdb copy retains only in-frame clones and omits some. The table has around 79,000 clones, approximately 80% seen once. Sequencing used PBMCs, obtained around atezolizumab (anti-PD-L1) treatment. All receptors derive from a man between 40 and 49 years old with urothelial cancer.

The chain joins TRBV13 to TRBJ2-2, with unresolved D. The germline V gene has CDR1 PRHDT and CDR2 FYEKMQ (reference sequence). Trimming shortened V by 2 bases and J by 0 bases, and 7 bases separated the two germline ends. The CDR3 totals 15 residues. This CDR3 reads CASSLRGANTGELFF. The CDR3 DNA reads TGTGCCAGCAGCTTACGAGGCGCGAACACCGGGGAGCTGTTTTTT.

This clone has just a few counts. This CDR3 is CASSLAKGLGYGYTF. Written as DNA, the CDR3 is TGTGCCAGCAGCTTAGCAAAGGGGCTGGGCTATGGCTACACCTTC. The chain carries TRBV7-8 and TRBJ1-2; possible D gene TRBD1, 5 bases. The germline V gene encodes CDR1 SGHVS and CDR2 FQNEAQ. The CDR3 is 15 residues long. Between the trimmed V and J ends, which lost 0 bases and 4 bases, there was a span of 12 bases.

The V call is TRBV2, the J call TRBJ2-5; 11 bases are a match to TRBD2. CDR1 is SNHLY and CDR2 is FYNNEI in the germline V gene. The CDR3 runs 16 residues. J was trimmed by 4 bases and V by 1 base; bases with no gene match: 5. The CDR3 reads CASSEGVAGGLETQYF. Here the CDR3 DNA reads TGTGCCAGCAGTGAAGGGGTAGCGGGAGGGCTAGAGACCCAGTACTTC.

Comment on this clone: In the same sample, other DNA sequences code for this CDR3. The V and J genes are TRBV5-1 and TRBJ2-7; TRBD1 matches 9 bases. J was trimmed by 1 base and V by 1 base; bases with no gene match: 3. This CDR3 spans 15 amino acids. CDR1 and CDR2 from the germline V gene are SGHRS and YFSETQ. The CDR3: CASSLLGQGSYEQYF. CDR3 nucleotides: TGCGCCAGCAGCTTGTTAGGACAGGGGTCCTACGAGCAGTACTTC.

This rearrangement joins TRBV29-1 to TRBJ1-2, with D possibly matching TRBD1 (5 bases). The CDR3 extends over 12 amino acids. The V gene's germline CDR1 is SQVTM and CDR2 ANQGSEA. The germline V and J ends were trimmed by 7 bases and 2 bases, with 11 bases remaining between them. CDR3 sequence reads: CSAGGRNYGYTF. CDR3 coding DNA: TGCAGCGCCGGGGGGAGGAACTATGGCTACACCTTC.

The chain has TRBV27 and TRBJ2-4; 12 positions agree with TRBD2. The V and J ends lost 7 bases and 8 bases, in that order; junction bases with no gene match: 6. Germline V gives CDR1 MNHEY, CDR2 SMNVEV (reference sequence). The CDR3 sequence is 14 residues long. The CDR3 reads CASKRLAGADIQYF. CDR3 coding DNA: TGTGCCAGCAAGAGACTAGCGGGAGCTGACATTCAGTACTTC.

Points on this clone: A read error may account for a junction end that differs from germline. The J gene is TRBJ2-7, the V gene TRBV27, with D perhaps TRBD1 (6 bases). The CDR3 is 13 residues long. CDR1 MNHEY and CDR2 SMNVEV come from the germline V gene (reference sequence). This chain's CDR3 is CASSLMTGYQQYF. Written as DNA, the CDR3 is TGTGCCAGCAGTTTAATGACAGGCTACCAGCAGTACTTC.

Worth noting for this clone: At one end the junction does not follow the germline gene, possibly because of a read error. The chain is built from TRBV11-2 and TRBJ2-3; D not certain. Germline CDR1 SGHAT, CDR2 FQNNGV. This CDR3 is built from 14 residues. CDR3: CASSFGAKLDAQYF. In DNA form, the CDR3 reads TGTGCCAGCAGCTTCGGTGCGAAGTTAGATGCGCAGTATTTT.

In DNA, the CDR3 is TGTGCCAGCAGCCCCCTGCGTATCGGGGGCACTGAAGCTTTCTTT. Translation: CASSPLRIGGTEAFF. The chain employs TRBV13 and TRBJ1-1, with D perhaps matching TRBD1 (5 bases). Germline loops: CDR1 PRHDT, CDR2 FYEKMQ (reference sequence). V was trimmed by 5 bases and J by 4 bases, leaving 17 bases between them. The CDR3 loop spans 15 amino acids.

The CDR3, as DNA: TGTGCCTGGTTCTCGGGGCCAGGGGAAAGAAGTGAGCAGTTCTTC. It codes for CAWFSGPGERSEQFF. This rearrangement joins TRBV30 to TRBJ2-1; tentatively, D is TRBD1 (6 bases). Trimming pared 5 bases from V and 9 bases from J, leaving 23 bases between. Germline CDR1 is GTSNPN and CDR2 is SVGIG (reference sequence). The CDR3 extends over 15 amino acids.

The rearrangement joins TRBV11-3 to TRBJ2-2; D is possibly TRBD1 (5 bases). This CDR3 region has 15 residues. The germline V gene has CDR1 SGHNT and CDR2 YENEEA. V lost 2 bases and J lost 4, with 11 bases in between. This CDR3 is CASSLQGTLTGELFF. The CDR3 coding sequence is TGTGCCAGCAGCTTACAGGGAACCCTCACCGGGGAGCTGTTTTTT.

This clone has just one count. The V gene is TRBV7-9, the J gene TRBJ1-1; D might be TRBD1 (6 bases). Germline V gene sequence: CDR1 SEHNR, CDR2 FQNEAQ (reference sequence). Trimming pared 3 bases from V and 0 bases from J, leaving 11 bases between. CDR3 length: 15 residues. The CDR3 here is CASSFQGSMNTEAFF. The CDR3, as DNA: TGTGCCAGCAGCTTTCAGGGGTCGATGAACACTGAAGCTTTCTTT.

The chain links TRBV6-1 to TRBJ2-5; 11 nucleotides align to TRBD2. J gave up 4 bases and V 5 bases, and 3 bases lay outside the gene matches. The CDR3 is 14 amino acids. Looked up from germline, CDR1 is MNHNS and CDR2 is SASEGT. The CDR3 coding sequence is TGTGCCAGCAGTAGCCTAGCGGGAGGAGAGACCCAGTACTTC. It specifies CASSSLAGGETQYF.

The J gene is TRBJ1-2, the V gene TRBV5-1; D ambiguous. CDR3 length equals 13 residues. CDR1 is SGHRS, CDR2 YFSETQ, per germline. V gave up 3 bases and J gave up 6 bases, with 12 bases separating them. The CDR3 bases are TGCGCCAGCAGCTCGCTAGAGGGAGATGGCTACACCTTC. As protein: CASSSLEGDGYTF.

In this sample, this clone turned up a few times. The V and J genes are TRBV11-2 and TRBJ2-7; D possibly corresponds to TRBD2 (6 bases). This CDR3 contains 14 residues. Trimming pared 0 bases from V and 3 bases from J, leaving 9 bases between. Germline V gene sequence: CDR1 SGHAT, CDR2 FQNNGV. Written as DNA, the CDR3 is TGTGCCAGCAGCTTAGACGGGAGTTACTACGAGCAGTACTTC. Its protein product is CASSLDGSYYEQYF. Full variable domain (missing parts from reference TRBV11-2 and TRBJ2-7): EAGVAQSPRYKIIEKRQSVAFWCNPISGHATLYWYQQILGQGPKLLIQFQNNGVVDDSQLPKDRFSAERLKGVDSTLKIQPAKLEDSAVYLCASSLDGSYYEQYFGPGTRLTVT.

This rearrangement joins TRBV14 to TRBJ2-7, with D unclear. Trimming removed 1 base from V and 5 bases from J, with 6 bases in between. CDR1 and CDR2 from the germline V gene are SGHDN and FVKESK. CDR3 length: 12 residues. The CDR3 DNA reads as TGTGCCAGCAGCCAAGGTCACAACGAGCAGTACTTC. Protein: CASSQGHNEQYF.

Here the CDR3 DNA reads TGTGCCTGGAGTGGAAGTAGTTTCCTCGAGCAGTACTTC. Translation: CAWSGSSFLEQYF. The rearrangement links TRBV30 to TRBJ2-7, with D uncertain. The CDR3 has 13 amino acids. CDR1 is GTSNPN, CDR2 SVGIG, per germline (reference sequence). The germline V and J ends were trimmed by 1 base and 6 bases, with 13 bases remaining between them.

This clone has just a few counts. The chain links TRBV14 to TRBJ1-1; D uncertain. The germline V and J ends were trimmed by 0 bases and 4 bases, with 12 bases remaining between them. CDR3 length: 15 amino acids. Germline V CDR1 and CDR2: SGHDN, FVKESK. Here the CDR3 reads CASSQDWAGRTEAFF. The DNA of the CDR3 is TGTGCCAGCAGCCAAGATTGGGCAGGTCGCACTGAAGCTTTCTTT.

This chain connects TRBV7-2 to TRBJ2-1; a weak D match, TRBD2 (6 bases). Trimming removed 4 bases from V and 0 bases from J, with 10 bases in between. CDR3 length: 15 amino acids. Germline CDR1 and CDR2: SGHTA and FQGNSA. The CDR3 DNA reads as TGTGCCAGCAGCTCCCTCGGGAGCTCCTACAATGAGCAGTTCTTC. This codes for CASSSLGSSYNEQFF.

This chain links TRBV28 with TRBJ2-1; tentative D call: TRBD2 (5 bases). The V end was cut by 7 bases, the J end by 4 bases, with 11 bases between. Germline-derived CDR1 and CDR2 are MDHEN and SYDVKM. The CDR3 contains 13 residues. The CDR3 DNA reads TGTGCCAGCACTCGAACTAGTTACAATGAGCAGTTCTTC. Its protein is CASTRTSYNEQFF.